This T cell receptor beta chain stems from a study of T cell repertoires in cytomegalovirus infection. Study results and caveats: CMV carriers having the relevant HLA were flagged by cumulative public TCR beta family frequency. Clonotypes of TCR beta that were HLA-C-restricted and CMV-specific dominated the ex vivo response.

CDR3 size: 15 residues. The germline gives CDR1 LNHNV, CDR2 YYDKDF (reference sequence). V was pared by 0 bases and J by 4 bases, with 13 bases between. Of note for this clonotype: Its antigen remains unidentified.

TCRdb re-called the reads with MiXCR, one entry per CDR3 protein. In the table there are about 310,000 distinct CDR3 sequences, 15% to 20% of which are singletons. V is TRBV15 and J is TRBJ2-7, with no clear D. The source is a human donor in good health (CMV status not recorded). Some clones in this sample may be carry-over from other donors' samples. The sequencing sample was made of PBMCs. The CDR3 coding sequence is TGTGCCACCAGCAGAGATCGTGGCAGAGCATACGAGCAGTACTTC. It is translated as CATSRDRGRAYEQYF. The full variable domain, completed using reference TRBV15 and TRBJ2-7, is DAMVIQNPRYQVTQFGKPVTLSCSQTLNHNVMYWYQQKSSQAPKLLFHYYDKDFNNEADTPDNFQSRRPNTSFCFLDIRSPGLGDTAMYLCATSRDRGRAYEQYFGPGTRLTVT.